This record looks at one T cell receptor beta chain sequence and its context. The antigen remains unidentified. This CDR3 comprises 13 residues. Germline CDR1 and CDR2: MNHNS and SASEGT. Trimming stripped 6 bases from V and 4 bases from J, with 12 bases between. The sample is drawn from a study of cytomegalovirus exposure and HLA in healthy donors. As for the study in general: T cells numbering some 170 million yielded some 100 million unique TCR beta sequences in an earlier analysis.

Study-level points and caveats: Presence/absence analyses assumed roughly uniform sequencing depth across donors. As a later analysis showed, several of the most significant clusters appeared to be linked to common viral pathogens.

A multiplex PCR was run with 60 Vbeta primers and 13 Jbeta primers. The table came from immunoSEQ multiplex PCR; TCRdb's copy has only in-frame clones and leaves some out. The sample has about 120,000 clones; 70% to 75% are singletons. The specimen was PBMCs. The source of this sequence is a woman in her late teens or twenties in good health and CMV-seronegative. The chain employs TRBV6-1 and TRBJ1-1; possibly TRBD1 for D (5 bases). The CDR3 coding sequence is TGTGCCAGCAGGGGGGGATCAGCCACTGAAGCTTTCTTT. This sequence encodes CASRGGSATEAFF.